A selection of T cell receptor beta chains follows, all from one sample in a study of blood T cell repertoires in COVID-19. Method: immunoSEQ multiplex PCR; TCRdb's copy keeps in-frame clones and lacks some. In the table there are under 250,000 clones, roughly 80% of which are singletons. Specimen: peripheral blood. These receptor sequences come from a woman aged 60-75 years with acute or convalescent COVID-19. The CDR3 runs from the conserved cysteine through the conserved F or W. D genes are given only for firm matches. Clone size is not always given. Where it is, it says once, few, many or a class for expanded clones.

.	15	TRBD1	TRBV6-2/TRBV6-3	TRBJ2-3	TGTGCCAGCAGCTGGGGACAGGGGGACACAGATACGCAGTATTTT	CASSWGQGDTDTQYF
.	16	TRBD1	TRBV9	TRBJ1-2	TGTGCCAGCAGCAACCGGGACAGGGGTCTTCGCTATGGCTACACCTTC	CASSNRDRGLRYGYTF
.	15	.	TRBV2	TRBJ1-5	TGTGCCAGCAGTGAGTCGGGTTATAGCAATCAGCCCCAGCATTTT	CASSESGYSNQPQHF
.	15	.	TRBV3-1/TRBV3-2	TRBJ2-5	TGTGCCAGCAGCCAAGACCAGGGGGGACAAGAGACCCAGTACTTC	CASSQDQGGQETQYF
.	13	.	TRBV6-1	TRBJ2-5	TGTGCCAGCAGTGAAATCGACCAAGAGACCCAGTACTTC	CASSEIDQETQYF
.	16	.	TRBV4-1	TRBJ2-7	TGCGCCAGCAGCCCCGTGGGAGACGGAGGATCCTACGAGCAGTACTTC	CASSPVGDGGSYEQYF
.	11	.	TRBV30	TRBJ1-3	TGTGCCTGGGGTCGACAAGCCCCCATATATTTT	CAWGRQAPIYF
.	13	.	TRBV10-3	TRBJ1-3	TGTGCCATCAGTGATGGGGGCAGCAACACCATATATTTT	CAISDGGSNTIYF
few	12	.	TRBV5-8	TRBJ1-4	TGTGCCAGCAGCCCGGTGGGCGAAAAACTGTTTTTT	CASSPVGEKLFF
.	13	.	TRBV28	TRBJ2-7	TGTGCCAGCAGTTCCGGGAGTCCTAACGAGCAGTACTTC	CASSSGSPNEQYF
.	13	.	TRBV24-1	TRBJ2-7	TGTGCCACCTCCACAGGGGAGGCGCGGGAGCAGTACTTC	CATSTGEAREQYF